This TCR beta chain was identified during a study of CD8+CD57+ T cells in acquired aplastic anemia. Study-wide background: Sorted cells (CD4+ and CD8+) yielded DNA amounts that averaged approximately 3.2 ug. Overall study results and limits: CD8+ Simpson's diversity in patients was not significantly different from that in controls. Common to patients and controls were around 30 CD8+ CDR3 sequences.

The use of genomic DNA as template underpinned the TCR beta VDJ and CDR3 profiling. TCRdb re-called the reads through MiXCR, storing one row per CDR3 protein. The table records roughly 98,000 distinct CDR3 sequences, 65% to 70% of them present only once. The CDR3 runs 12 residues. Looked up from germline, CDR1 is SGDLS and CDR2 is YYNGEE. V dropped 7 bases and J dropped 1 base, with 8 bases sitting between them. Patients chosen for sequencing had shown CD8+CD57+ cell expansion by flow cytometry. In its sample, this clonotype was seen many times. Its antigen is currently unknown. This receptor was obtained from a human donor with aplastic anemia. Sequenced input: sorted CD4+, CD8+, or CD8+CD57+ T cells (not recorded which) from PBMCs. This sequence joins TRBV9 and TRBJ1-1; the D is unclear. The CDR3 sequence: CASGKSNTEAFF. CDR3 in DNA: TGTGCCAGCGGCAAGTCGAACACTGAAGCTTTCTTT.